Listed below are T cell receptor beta chains from one sample, sequenced in a study of shared clonotypes between healthy human individuals. The assay was immunoSEQ multiplex PCR, and TCRdb's table has in-frame clones only and misses some. The table includes under 1,100,000 clones, approximately 76% detected once. The material sequenced was memory CD4+ T cells sorted from blood. These receptors came from a young man in good health. The CDR3 runs from the conserved cysteine through the conserved F or W. The D gene is left open where the match is weak. Part of the rows lack a size; the others show once, few, many or a class for expanded clones.

D gene	V gene	J gene	clone size	CDR3 DNA	CDR3 protein
NA	TRBV2	TRBJ1-2	NA	TGTGCCAGCAGTGAAAACAGTGCATACACCTTC	CASSENSAYTF
NA	TRBV19	TRBJ1-1	NA	TGTGCCAGTAGTATCCAAGGGGACACTGAAGCTTTCTTT	CASSIQGDTEAFF
NA	TRBV27	TRBJ2-5	once	TGTGCCAGCAGTTTATCGGGTCTAGGGCCAGGCCGTGGAGAGACCCAGTACTTC	CASSLSGLGPGRGETQYF
TRBD1	TRBV7-9	TRBJ1-2	NA	TGTGCCAGCAGCTTAGGAGACAGGGTGGGCTACACCTTC	CASSLGDRVGYTF
NA	TRBV10-3	TRBJ1-6	few	TGTGCCATCAGTGCAAGGACGGAGAATTCACCCCTCCACTTT	CAISARTENSPLHF
NA	TRBV6-1	TRBJ1-1	NA	TGTGCCAGCAGTGCGGCCGGCCCCTCGAGGGGGAACACTGAAGCTTTCTTT	CASSAAGPSRGNTEAFF
NA	TRBV30	TRBJ1-1	few	TGTGCCTGGAACCCCAGGGCGGACACTGAAGCTTTCTTT	CAWNPRADTEAFF
NA	TRBV7-2	TRBJ2-2	NA	TGTGCCAGCAGTCGGATCAGGGGGGTCGGGGAGCTGTTTTTT	CASSRIRGVGELFF
NA	TRBV7-2	TRBJ2-2	NA	TGTGCCAGCAGCTTAGGTCTAGCACAGTCCGGGGAGCTGTTTTTT	CASSLGLAQSGELFF
TRBD1	TRBV23-1	TRBJ2-7	many	TGCGCCAGCAGTCAGCGCCGGACAGGGGGCCTAAACGAGCAGTACTTC	CASSQRRTGGLNEQYF
NA	TRBV6-5	TRBJ1-1	NA	TGTGCCAGCAGTTACGGAATGAACACTGAAGCTTTCTTT	CASSYGMNTEAFF
TRBD2	TRBV2	TRBJ2-7	few	TGTGCCAGCAAAACGGGAGGGTCCAGCCCCGAGCAGTACTTC	CASKTGGSSPEQYF
NA	TRBV11-2	TRBJ1-6	NA	TGTGCCAGCAGCTTACAGGGAGTACCCCTCCACTTT	CASSLQGVPLHF
TRBD2	TRBV9	TRBJ2-1	NA	TGTGCCAGCAGCCCCAGACTAGCGGAATACAATGAGCAGTTCTTC	CASSPRLAEYNEQFF
NA	TRBV27	TRBJ2-7	NA	TGTGCCAGCAGTTTATTGGACGGCTACGAGCAGTACTTC	CASSLLDGYEQYF
TRBD2	TRBV4-3	TRBJ2-7	NA	TGCGCCAGCAGCCAAGATGGGAGGGCCGAGCAGTACTTC	CASSQDGRAEQYF
NA	TRBV20-1	TRBJ2-1	NA	TGCAGTGCCTCGACTACTCCTGAGCAGTTCTTC	CSASTTPEQFF
TRBD2	TRBV9	TRBJ2-3	few	TGTGCCAGCAGCTCCAGCGGGGGGGCGGGAGATACGCAGTATTTT	CASSSSGGAGDTQYF
NA	TRBV2	TRBJ2-7	NA	TGTGCCAGCAGTGTTGACTTCTACGAGCAGTACTTC	CASSVDFYEQYF
TRBD1	TRBV18	TRBJ2-7	NA	TGTGCCAGCTCACAGGGACAGAAGTACGAGCAGTACTTC	CASSQGQKYEQYF
TRBD1	TRBV6-1	TRBJ1-5	NA	TGTGCCAGCGGGGACAGGGGCATCAATCAGCCCCAGCATTTT	CASGDRGINQPQHF
NA	TRBV7-8	TRBJ1-5	NA	TGTGCCAGCAGCTTAGGTGGACAGTCCAATCAGCCCCAGCATTTT	CASSLGGQSNQPQHF
TRBD1	TRBV19	TRBJ2-7	NA	TGTGCCAGTAGTATCAATCGACAGGGGATTCTACCCGAGCAGTACTTC	CASSINRQGILPEQYF
NA	TRBV15	TRBJ1-1	few	TGTGCCACCAGCAGAGGGGGGATCACTGAAGCTTTCTTT	CATSRGGITEAFF
TRBD1	TRBV2	TRBJ1-5	NA	TGTGCCAGCAGGGCGGGACAGTTAGACAATCAGCCCCAGCATTTT	CASRAGQLDNQPQHF
NA	TRBV6-5	TRBJ1-5	NA	TGTGCCAGCAGGAGGACAGAAAAGAGCAATCAGCCCCAGCATTTT	CASRRTEKSNQPQHF
NA	TRBV11-2	TRBJ2-7	NA	TGTGCCAGCAGCTTATACGGCTACGAGCAGTACTTC	CASSLYGYEQYF
TRBD2	TRBV4-1	TRBJ2-3	once	TGCGCCAGCAGCCAAGGACTAGCGGACCTCACAGATACGCAGTATTTT	CASSQGLADLTDTQYF
NA	TRBV28	TRBJ1-4	NA	TGTGCCAGCAGCTCACCTGGACAGTTTGCAACTAATGAAAAACTGTTTTTT	CASSSPGQFATNEKLFF
TRBD1	TRBV18	TRBJ2-3	NA	TGTGCCAGCTCACCTATGGGACAGGTGGGAGATACGCAGTATTTT	CASSPMGQVGDTQYF
NA	TRBV19	TRBJ2-7	few	TGTGCCAGTAGTATGGGGAACGAGCAGTACTTC	CASSMGNEQYF
NA	TRBV19	TRBJ2-1	NA	TGTGCCAGTAGTCCACAATTGCATGAGCAGTTCTTC	CASSPQLHEQFF
TRBD2	TRBV9	TRBJ2-2	NA	TGTGCCAGCAGCGTAGTGGCGGGGGGCTCGAACACCGGGGAGCTGTTTTTT	CASSVVAGGSNTGELFF
NA	TRBV14	TRBJ1-6	NA	TGTGCCAGCAGCCAAGAGACCGTCGGGTCACCCCTCCACTTT	CASSQETVGSPLHF
NA	TRBV10-1	TRBJ2-3	once	TGCGCCAGCAGTGCTAGAGGAGATACGCAGTATTTT	CASSARGDTQYF
TRBD2	TRBV5-4	TRBJ2-3	NA	TGTGCCAGCAGTTTTCCTAGCGGGGCCACAGATACGCAGTATTTT	CASSFPSGATDTQYF
NA	TRBV9	TRBJ2-1	NA	TGTGCCAGCAGCGTAGCGCCGAGCTCCTACAATGAGCAGTTCTTC	CASSVAPSSYNEQFF
TRBD1	TRBV30	TRBJ2-7	NA	TGTGCCTGGGTGACAGGGTTCGAGCAGTACTTC	CAWVTGFEQYF
TRBD1	TRBV5-4	TRBJ1-3	once	TGTGCCAGCAGCTCCCAGGGGGCGGAAGACACCATATATTTT	CASSSQGAEDTIYF
NA	TRBV1	TRBJ2-1	few	TGCACCAGCAGCCGAGGCGGGAGATACGGCGATGAGCAGTTCTTC	CTSSRGGRYGDEQFF
TRBD1	TRBV6-1	TRBJ2-2	NA	TGTGCCAGCCTAGCACAGGGGATCTTAACCGGGGAGCTGTTTTTT	CASLAQGILTGELFF
NA	TRBV25-1	TRBJ1-1	NA	TGTGCCAGCAGTGAATCTACTAGTTGGCGAGAAGCTTTCTTT	CASSESTSWREAFF
TRBD2	TRBV27	TRBJ2-6	NA	TGTGCCAGCAGTTCCCCGGGACTAGCGGGGGTATCTGGGGCCAACGTCCTGACTTTC	CASSSPGLAGVSGANVLTF
NA	TRBV29-1	TRBJ2-7	NA	TGCAGCACCCAGGACCAAACCTACGAGCAGTACTTC	CSTQDQTYEQYF
NA	TRBV5-6	TRBJ2-7	NA	TGTGCCAGCAGCTTCCTTGGGGCTGTTTCCTACGAGCAGTACTTC	CASSFLGAVSYEQYF